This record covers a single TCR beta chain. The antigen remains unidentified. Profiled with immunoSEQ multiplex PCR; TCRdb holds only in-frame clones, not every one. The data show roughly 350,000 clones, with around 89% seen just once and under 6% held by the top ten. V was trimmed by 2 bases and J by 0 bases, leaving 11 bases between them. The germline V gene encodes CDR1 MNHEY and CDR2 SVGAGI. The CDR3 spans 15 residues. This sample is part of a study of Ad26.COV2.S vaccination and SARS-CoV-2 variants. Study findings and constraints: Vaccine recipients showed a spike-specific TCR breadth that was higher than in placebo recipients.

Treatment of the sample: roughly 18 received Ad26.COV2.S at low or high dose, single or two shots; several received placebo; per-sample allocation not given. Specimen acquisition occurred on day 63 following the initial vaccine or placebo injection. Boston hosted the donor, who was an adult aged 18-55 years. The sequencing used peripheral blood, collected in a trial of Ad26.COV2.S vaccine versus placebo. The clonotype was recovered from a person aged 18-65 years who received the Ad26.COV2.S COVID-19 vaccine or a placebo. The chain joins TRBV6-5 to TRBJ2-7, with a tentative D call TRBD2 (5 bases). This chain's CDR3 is CASSYRTGSSYEQYF. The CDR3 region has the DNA TGTGCCAGCAGTTACAGGACGGGAAGCTCCTACGAGCAGTACTTC.